The 29 T cell receptor beta chains below were found in one sample sequenced in a study of shared clonotypes between healthy human individuals. Some clones are missing from TCRdb's copy, which holds only in-frame ones; the method was immunoSEQ multiplex PCR. The table lists around 510,000 clones, around 78% of them singletons. Specimen: PBMCs. These receptors were obtained from a middle-aged woman in good health. Some clones in this sample may be carry-over from other donors' samples.

This chain connects TRBV9 to TRBJ2-3, with 11 bases aligning to TRBD2. The trim removed 0 bases at V and 11 bases at J, leaving 14 bases unmatched. The CDR3 length is 17 residues. Germline V gene data show CDR1 as SGDLS and CDR2 as YYNGEE. CDR3 loop: CASSVEGTSGLLFRQYF. The CDR3 coding sequence is TGTGCCAGCAGCGTAGAGGGGACTAGCGGACTCCTGTTCCGGCAGTATTTT. Complete variable domain (other parts from reference TRBV9 and TRBJ2-3): DSGVTQTPKHLITATGQRVTLRCSPRSGDLSVYWYQQSLDQGLQFLIQYYNGEERAKGNILERFSAQQFPDLHSELNLSSLELGDSALYFCASSVEGTSGLLFRQYFGPGTRLTVL.

V usage is TRBV21-1 and J usage is TRBJ1-1; the table names TRBD1, a call not compared with the DNA. TRBV21-1 is shown as a pseudogene. The CDR3 runs 16 residues. The CDR3 loop is CASSKRQGGLNTEAFF. The DNA of the CDR3 is TGTGCCAGCAGTAAACGCCAGGGGGGACTGAACACTGAAGCTTTCTTT.

The CDR3 protein is CASSLVTGAAYEQYF. The CDR3 DNA sequence: TGCGCCAGCAGCTTGGTCACGGGAGCCGCCTACGAGCAGTACTTC. The chain is built from TRBV5-1 and TRBJ2-7; D may be TRBD2 (6 bases). The CDR3 runs 15 residues. Trimming stripped 0 bases from V and 2 bases from J, with 12 bases between. The germline CDR1 and CDR2 sequences are SGHRS and YFSETQ.

The chain joins TRBV7-8 to TRBJ1-1, with D maybe TRBD1 (5 bases). Trimming pared 5 bases from V and 1 base from J, leaving 11 bases between. This CDR3 region has 14 residues. Germline CDR1 is SGHVS and CDR2 is FQNEAQ. The CDR3 region is CASSVGTENTEAFF. CDR3 in DNA: TGTGCCAGCAGCGTTGGGACGGAGAACACTGAAGCTTTCTTT.

This clone was seen more than once but under ten times. The CDR3 bases are TGTGCCAGCCTCTTGATTAAGGGGGTAGGGACCCAGTACTTC. The encoded protein is CASLLIKGVGTQYF. This rearrangement joins TRBV28 to TRBJ2-5; TRBD1 might be the D (6 bases). V was trimmed by 8 bases and J by 7 bases, leaving 20 bases between them. The CDR3 has 14 residues. From germline, CDR1 is MDHEN and CDR2 SYDVKM.

J is TRBJ1-1 and V is TRBV27; D gene uncertain. The CDR3 has 13 residues. CDR1 is MNHEY, CDR2 SMNVEV, per germline (reference sequence). V lost 6 bases to trimming and J lost 2 bases, with 10 bases between them. This chain's CDR3 is CASRVDRNTEAFF. The CDR3 region has the DNA TGTGCCAGCAGGGTTGACCGAAACACTGAAGCTTTCTTT.

This clone occurred a few times. This chain links TRBV2 with TRBJ2-4; TRBD2 matches at 9 bases. The CDR3 length is 17 residues. V gave up 5 bases and J gave up 4 bases; unmatched junction bases: 12. Germline V gene data show CDR1 as SNHLY and CDR2 as FYNNEI. The CDR3 is CASSSRLAGPEKNIQYF. The CDR3 DNA sequence: TGTGCCAGCAGTTCCAGGCTAGCGGGACCCGAAAAAAACATTCAGTACTTC.

The J gene is TRBJ1-2, the V gene TRBV27; the D gene is possibly TRBD1 (5 bases). With 9 bases removed from V and 5 bases from J, the gap between germline ends came to 16 bases. Germline CDR1 reads MNHEY; CDR2 reads SMNVEV (reference sequence). The CDR3 is made up of 13 amino acids. CDR3 amino acids: CASSGGVRYGYTF. CDR3 DNA: TGTGCCAGTTCGGGGGGGGTGAGGTATGGCTACACCTTC.

The table lists this clone with a few counts. The chain uses TRBV2 and TRBJ2-7; TRBD1 matches 8 bases. This CDR3 has 11 amino acids. Germline V CDR1 and CDR2: SNHLY, FYNNEI. Trimming took 8 bases from V and 5 from J; bases not matched to a gene: 2. The CDR3 spells CASQTGDEQYF. The CDR3 DNA is TGTGCCAGCCAGACAGGGGACGAGCAGTACTTC.

V and J are TRBV7-8 and TRBJ2-7, with D tentatively TRBD2 (6 bases). From germline, CDR1 is SGHVS and CDR2 FQNEAQ. The CDR3 sequence is 15 residues long. With 6 bases removed from V and 5 bases from J, the gap between germline ends came to 20 bases. The CDR3 DNA reads TGTGCCAGCAGTCTTCGGGACTTTGGGTATCACGAGCAGTACTTC. Its translation: CASSLRDFGYHEQYF.

The genes are TRBV18 and TRBJ2-1, with unresolved D. Germline V gene lookup returns CDR1 KGHSH and CDR2 LQKENI. Between the trimmed V and J ends, which lost 3 bases and 4 bases, there was a span of 10 bases. The CDR3 runs to 14 residues. This CDR3 reads CASSPNTEYNEQFF. CDR3 coding DNA: TGTGCCAGCTCACCTAATACTGAGTACAATGAGCAGTTCTTC.

Here the CDR3 reads CASSKSRTACWETQYF. CDR3 nucleotides: TGTGCCAGCAGCAAATCCCGGACGGCCTGCTGGGAGACCCAGTACTTC. This sequence joins TRBV21-1 and TRBJ2-5. TRBV21-1 is marked as a pseudogene. The CDR3 spans 16 residues.

The chain couples TRBV7-7 to TRBJ2-1; perhaps TRBD2 as D (5 bases). The ends were cut back, 5 bases at V and 6 bases at J, with 14 bases in the middle. The CDR3 has 14 residues. Germline CDR1 is SSHAT and CDR2 is FNYEAQ (reference sequence). The CDR3 bases are TGTGCCAGCAGCCTCTCGGGGTCTGGCAATGAGCAGTTCTTC. Encoded protein: CASSLSGSGNEQFF.

The chain is built from TRBV7-2 and TRBJ2-3; D uncertain. The CDR3 covers 13 residues. CDR1 and CDR2 (germline): SGHTA, FQGNSA. Trimming shortened V by 6 bases and J by 4 bases, and 11 bases separated the two germline ends. CDR3 sequence: CASSLVTPDTQYF. CDR3 coding DNA: TGTGCCAGCAGTCTCGTAACTCCAGATACGCAGTATTTT.

The chain recombines TRBV5-6 with TRBJ2-4; 8 bases align to TRBD2. V lost 1 base to trimming and J lost 5 bases; unmatched junction nucleotides: 2. Germline V gene sequence: CDR1 SGHDT, CDR2 YYEEEE. The CDR3 is 14 residues long. The CDR3 region is CASSLPGLENIQYF. The CDR3 bases are TGTGCCAGCAGCTTGCCGGGACTAGAAAACATTCAGTACTTC. The full variable domain, with the rest looked up from reference TRBV5-6 and TRBJ2-4, is DAGVTQSPTHLIKTRGQQVTLRCSPKSGHDTVSWYQQALGQGPQFIFQYYEEEERQRGNFPDRFSGHQFPNYSSELNVNALLLGDSALYLCASSLPGLENIQYFGAGTRLSVL.

The rearrangement links TRBV18 to TRBJ2-5; 7 bases fit TRBD1. After removal of 3 bases from V and 1 base from J, the junction contained 2 bases not matched to a gene. The CDR3 runs to 14 residues. Per the germline V gene, CDR1 is KGHSH and CDR2 is LQKENI. The CDR3 nucleotides are TGTGCCAGCTCACCCGGGACAGTCCAAGAGACCCAGTACTTC. It is translated as CASSPGTVQETQYF.

This chain joins TRBV5-5 and TRBJ2-7; 14 bases are a match to TRBD2. CDR3 length: 14 residues. Looked up from germline, CDR1 is SGHKS and CDR2 is YYEKEE (reference sequence). V shed 4 bases, J shed 6 bases, and the junction held 3 bases outside the gene matches. CDR3 sequence: CASSEGLAGVEQYF. The CDR3 region has the DNA TGTGCCAGCAGCGAGGGACTAGCGGGAGTCGAGCAGTACTTC.

This chain joins TRBV27 and TRBJ2-5, with D perhaps matching TRBD1 or TRBD2 (5 bases each). The CDR3 consists of 15 residues. Germline V gene lookup returns CDR1 MNHEY and CDR2 SMNVEV (reference sequence). Trimming took 6 bases from V and 2 from J, leaving 16 bases between them. The CDR3 nucleotides are TGTGCCAGCAGCCTTGGGTGGGGGTCGCAAGAGACCCAGTACTTC. Residues: CASSLGWGSQETQYF.

DNA of the CDR3: TGCGCCAGCAGCTTGGTTGGCCTAGCGGGGATAAATGAGCAGTTCTTC. It is translated as CASSLVGLAGINEQFF. This chain connects TRBV5-1 to TRBJ2-1; 9 bases align to TRBD2. The V gene's germline CDR1 is SGHRS and CDR2 YFSETQ. The CDR3 runs to 16 residues. The V segment lost 0 bases and the J segment 7 bases; nucleotides outside the gene matches: 8.

The J gene is TRBJ2-7, the V gene TRBV6-6; 7 nucleotides agree with TRBD1. This CDR3 comprises 16 residues. J lost 0 bases, V lost 5 bases, and 10 bases had no gene match. CDR1 and CDR2 (germline): MNHNY, SVGAGI (reference sequence). Here the CDR3 reads CASSARGRPISYEQYF. The CDR3, as DNA: TGTGCCAGCAGTGCGAGGGGGCGACCAATCTCCTACGAGCAGTACTTC.

This clone appeared a single time. The V call is TRBV11-2, the J call TRBJ2-2; possible D gene TRBD1, 6 bases. Germline loops: CDR1 SGHAT, CDR2 FQNNGV. Trimming removed 1 base at V and 5 bases at J, with 11 bases between. The CDR3 runs to 15 residues. CDR3 protein: CASSLGTAVTGELFF. DNA for the CDR3: TGTGCCAGCAGCTTAGGGACAGCAGTTACCGGGGAGCTGTTTTTT.

On this clone itself: A single base is all that separates this from a far larger clone, so a read error is likely. This rearrangement joins TRBV30 to TRBJ1-5; TRBD1 might be the D (6 bases). The CDR3 covers 13 residues. Trimming stripped 3 bases from V and 2 bases from J, with 8 bases between. Germline V gene data show CDR1 as GTSNPN and CDR2 as SVGIG (reference sequence). The CDR3 DNA follows: TGTGCCTGGAGCAACAGGGGCAATCAGCCCCAGCATTTT. Amino acid sequence: CAWSNRGNQPQHF.

J is TRBJ2-1 and V is TRBV7-8, with TRBD2 matching over 8 bases. CDR1 is SGHVS and CDR2 is FQNEAQ in the germline V gene. V lost 4 bases to trimming and J lost 2 bases; unmatched junction nucleotides: 4. This CDR3 contains 15 residues. CDR3 sequence reads: CASSSSGGAYNEQFF. The CDR3 nucleotides are TGTGCCAGCAGCTCCTCGGGGGGGGCCTACAATGAGCAGTTCTTC.

V usage is TRBV20-1 and J usage is TRBJ2-7; maybe TRBD2 (5 bases). V dropped 4 bases and J dropped 7 bases, with 8 bases sitting between them. This CDR3 is 10 amino acids long. The germline V gene has CDR1 DFQATT and CDR2 SNEGSKA (reference sequence). The CDR3, as DNA: TGCAGTGCTATCCGCGGGGAGCAGTACTTC. Amino acid sequence: CSAIRGEQYF.

The chain uses TRBV30 and TRBJ2-5, with 7 bases matching TRBD2. V was pared by 2 bases and J by 5 bases, with 5 bases of the junction left unmatched. CDR1 and CDR2 from the germline V gene are GTSNPN and SVGIG (reference sequence). The CDR3 consists of 13 residues. CDR3 amino acids: CAWSRGGGETQYF. The CDR3 bases are TGTGCCTGGAGTCGTGGGGGAGGGGAGACCCAGTACTTC.

J is TRBJ2-2 and V is TRBV5-1; D remains ambiguous. CDR3 length: 14 residues. The V end was cut by 0 bases, the J end by 5 bases, with 8 bases between. Germline-derived CDR1 and CDR2 are SGHRS and YFSETQ. Here the CDR3 reads CASSLASSTGELFF. DNA of the CDR3: TGCGCCAGCAGCTTGGCTTCCAGTACCGGGGAGCTGTTTTTT.

The CDR3 spells CASSPEGVAGLYEQYF. CDR3 nucleotide sequence: TGTGCCAGCAGCCCCGAGGGGGTAGCGGGGCTCTACGAGCAGTACTTC. The V gene is TRBV5-4, the J gene TRBJ2-7; 8 nucleotides line up with TRBD2. Germline loops: CDR1 SGHNT, CDR2 YYREEE (reference sequence). The V gene end was trimmed by 4 bases and the J gene end by 3 bases; junction bases not matched to a gene: 12. The CDR3 has 16 residues.

The chain couples TRBV18 to TRBJ2-2, with TRBD1 as a possible D gene (6 bases). Trimming pared 4 bases from V and 5 bases from J, leaving 11 bases between. Germline-derived CDR1 and CDR2 are KGHSH and LQKENI. This CDR3 contains 14 residues. The CDR3 protein is CASSLQGGTGELFF. The CDR3 nucleotides read TGTGCCAGCTCACTACAGGGCGGAACCGGGGAGCTGTTTTTT. Together with reference TRBV18 and TRBJ2-2, the CDR3 gives the full variable domain: NAGVMQNPRHLVRRRGQEARLRCSPMKGHSHVYWYRQLPEEGLKFMVYLQKENIIDESGMPKERFSAEFPKEGPSILRIQQVVRGDSAAYFCASSLQGGTGELFFGEGSRLTVL.

The chain combines TRBV28 with TRBJ1-4; D is uncertain. Deletions cut 1 base from V and 3 bases from J, with 15 bases between. The CDR3 spans 17 residues. Germline CDR1 MDHEN, CDR2 SYDVKM. CDR3 nucleotide sequence: TGTGCCAGCAGTTTATCCCCCCGGAGGCTCGCTAATGAAAAACTGTTTTTT. Residues: CASSLSPRRLANEKLFF.